Listed below are T cell receptor beta chains from one sample, sequenced in a study of T cell responses to AZD1222 COVID-19 vaccine. Profiling relied on immunoSEQ multiplex PCR, and the TCRdb table lists in-frame clones only, not all of them. Here the sample spans roughly 150,000 clones, 80% to 95% being singletons. The sample here was peripheral blood, taken 28 days after the second AZD1222 dose. The receptors stem from an adult who received the AZD1222 COVID-19 vaccine. CDR3s include the opening cysteine and the closing phenylalanine or tryptophan. D genes are given only for firm matches. Clone size appears in some rows only: once, few, many, or a class for an expanded clone.

TRBV11-1,TRBD2,-,TRBJ2-5,TGTGCCAGCAGCTTGGGGGGGACGGATCAAGAGACCCAGTACTTC,CASSLGGTDQETQYF
TRBV11-2,-,once,TRBJ2-5,TGTGCCAGCACCTACCGGGGGCGGCTAGAGACCCAGTACTTC,CASTYRGRLETQYF
TRBV5-6,TRBD1,-,TRBJ1-1,TGTGCCAGCAGCTATGGGACAGCCACTGAAGCTTTCTTT,CASSYGTATEAFF
TRBV5-1,TRBD2,-,TRBJ2-1,TGCGCCAGCAGCCCTAGCGGGGGGGCTAATGAGCAGTTCTTC,CASSPSGGANEQFF
TRBV7-3,TRBD2,-,TRBJ2-1,TGTGCCAGCAGCAGGAGCGGGGGCTCCTACAATGAGCAGTTCTTC,CASSRSGGSYNEQFF
TRBV7-9,TRBD1,few,TRBJ1-1,TGTGCCAGCAGTGGACAGGGGGCTACTGAAGCTTTCTTT,CASSGQGATEAFF
TRBV18,-,-,TRBJ1-3,TGTGCCAGCTCCCCAGCGGGCCGCTCTGGAAACACCATATATTTT,CASSPAGRSGNTIYF
TRBV5-1,-,-,TRBJ1-1,TGCGCCAGCAGCCTGGGGGGGGCTGGTGAAGCTTTCTTT,CASSLGGAGEAFF
TRBV6-5,-,-,TRBJ1-5,TGTGCCAGCAGTTACGGCAGGGACCTTACGCCCCAGCATTTT,CASSYGRDLTPQHF
TRBV18,-,-,TRBJ1-2,TGTGCCAGCTCTCTGGACACCTCCTATGGCTACACCTTC,CASSLDTSYGYTF
TRBV10-3,-,-,TRBJ2-1,TGTGCCATCAATACTCGAGTCGGGGATAACAATGAGCAGTTCTTC,CAINTRVGDNNEQFF
TRBV3-1/TRBV3-2,TRBD2,few,TRBJ2-5,TGTGCCAGCAGCCAAGTTTGGGGGACTAGCGGGAGCGGCGAGACCCAGTACTTC,CASSQVWGTSGSGETQYF
TRBV6-5,-,-,TRBJ2-2,TGTGCCAGCAGCCTAAAGTTTACCCCCGGGGAGCTGTTTTTT,CASSLKFTPGELFF
TRBV27,-,-,TRBJ1-1,TGTGCCAGCAGTCCATGGACACAAAACACTGAAGCTTTCTTT,CASSPWTQNTEAFF
TRBV19,TRBD2,-,TRBJ2-3,TGTGCCAGTAGTATAAGTAGCGGGGGTGTGGATACGCAGTATTTT,CASSISSGGVDTQYF
TRBV3-1/TRBV3-2,-,-,TRBJ1-4,TGTGCCAGCAGCCAAGGTCCCAAGGGTTTGGAAAAACTGTTTTTT,CASSQGPKGLEKLFF
TRBV28,-,-,TRBJ1-2,TGTGCCAGCAGCCGCGACAGCTACTATGGCTACACCTTC,CASSRDSYYGYTF
TRBV19,-,-,TRBJ1-1,TGTGCCAGTAGCATTGGAGGGGGGAACACTGAAGCTTTCTTT,CASSIGGGNTEAFF
TRBV12-3/TRBV12-4,-,-,TRBJ2-1,TGTGCCAGCAGTTTCCCGGGACTCAATGAGCAGTTCTTC,CASSFPGLNEQFF
TRBV27,-,-,TRBJ1-5,TGTGCCAGCAGTTTATCGAGTTGGGGCAATCAGCCCCAGCATTTT,CASSLSSWGNQPQHF
TRBV27,-,-,TRBJ1-3,TGTGCCAGCAGTCCGAGCTTTACTGGAAACACCATATATTTT,CASSPSFTGNTIYF
TRBV28,-,-,TRBJ1-1,TGTGCCAGCAGTTTTGGCAGCTCAGGGGAAGCTTTCTTT,CASSFGSSGEAFF
TRBV5-6,-,-,TRBJ1-2,TGTGCCAGCAGCTTCGGGACACCCGGCTATGGCTACACCTTC,CASSFGTPGYGYTF
TRBV7-2,TRBD2,-,TRBJ2-5,TGTGCCAGCAGCTTAGCCGGGGGGGGCCCAGAGACCCAGTACTTC,CASSLAGGGPETQYF
TRBV24-1,-,-,TRBJ1-5,TGTGCCACCAGTGATACCCCCTTAAAGACCAATCAGCCCCAGCATTTT,CATSDTPLKTNQPQHF
TRBV6-4,TRBD2,-,TRBJ2-1,TGTGCCAGCAGTAGACTAGCGGGGGGACTGGCTGAGCAGTTCTTC,CASSRLAGGLAEQFF
TRBV6-4,TRBD1,-,TRBJ2-2,TGTGCCAGCAGTCAAACAGGGGGCGCGAACACCGGGGAGCTGTTTTTT,CASSQTGGANTGELFF
TRBV2,TRBD2,-,TRBJ2-2,TGTGCCAGCAGTGAAATATTGGGACTAGACGACACCGGGGAGCTGTTTTTT,CASSEILGLDDTGELFF
TRBV5-4,-,-,TRBJ1-4,TGTGCCAGCAGCTTGGCCCAAAATGAAAAACTGTTTTTT,CASSLAQNEKLFF
TRBV7-2,-,-,TRBJ1-2,TGTGCCAGCAGCCAGGGTCAGGGGAGCTATGGCTACACCTTC,CASSQGQGSYGYTF
TRBV12-3/TRBV12-4,-,-,TRBJ2-7,TGTGCCAGCAGTCCCTCAATGCTCTACGAGCAGTACTTC,CASSPSMLYEQYF
TRBV9,TRBD1,-,TRBJ2-5,TGTGCCAGCAGCGTAGGAGACAGGGGTGGCCAAGAGACCCAGTACTTC,CASSVGDRGGQETQYF
TRBV10-3,TRBD2,-,TRBJ2-1,TGTGCCATCCGAGGCGGGGGGGCCTACAATGAGCAGTTCTTC,CAIRGGGAYNEQFF
TRBV27,TRBD1,-,TRBJ1-6,TGTGCCAGTAGGGGACAGATCTTTAGCTCCTATAATTCACCCCTCCACTTT,CASRGQIFSSYNSPLHF
TRBV7-9,-,-,TRBJ1-5,TGTGCCAGCAGCCCGAACGGGGAGCCCCAGCATTTT,CASSPNGEPQHF
TRBV11-2,TRBD1,-,TRBJ1-4,TGTGCCAGCAGCTTAGAGGGGGGACAGGTTGATGAAAAACTGTTTTTT,CASSLEGGQVDEKLFF
TRBV4-3,-,-,TRBJ1-2,TGCGCCAGCAGCCAAGATTACGGGCAGGGCTTTGGCTACACCTTC,CASSQDYGQGFGYTF
TRBV28,TRBD1,-,TRBJ1-4,TGTGCCAGCAGTTCAGGGGGTGGGGGACTGTTTTTT,CASSSGGGGLFF
TRBV10-3,TRBD2,once,TRBJ2-1,TGTGCCATCAGTGGACGCCTAGCGGGAAGGTACAATGAGCAGTTCTTC,CAISGRLAGRYNEQFF
TRBV7-6,-,-,TRBJ2-7,TGTGCCAGCAGCAGGACTGCTCAGGGCTACGAGCAGTACTTC,CASSRTAQGYEQYF
TRBV30,-,-,TRBJ1-5,TGTGCCTGGAGTGATAGCAATCAGCCCCAGCATTTT,CAWSDSNQPQHF
TRBV29-1,-,-,TRBJ1-1,TGCAGCGTTGAACAGACGCTGAACACTGAAGCTTTCTTT,CSVEQTLNTEAFF
TRBV7-6,-,few,TRBJ1-4,TGTGCCAGCAGCTTACGTCCAGCAACTAATGAAAAACTGTTTTTT,CASSLRPATNEKLFF
TRBV19,-,-,TRBJ1-5,TGTGCCAGTACCGCATCGGGGGACGGTACGTGGTGGGGCAATCAGCCCCAGCATTTT,CASTASGDGTWWGNQPQHF
TRBV6-2/TRBV6-3,TRBD1,-,TRBJ2-7,TGTGCCAGCAGTCGGCGACCGGGACAGGGGACCTACGAGCAGTACTTC,CASSRRPGQGTYEQYF
TRBV7-2,TRBD2,-,TRBJ2-7,TGTGCCAGCAGCGCCGGGACTAGCGGATACGAGCAGTACTTC,CASSAGTSGYEQYF
TRBV27,TRBD1,-,TRBJ1-1,TGTGCCAGCAGTTTACAGACAGGGGAGAACACTGAAGCTTTCTTT,CASSLQTGENTEAFF
TRBV5-4,-,-,TRBJ1-3,TGTGCCAGCAGCTTGCCCGGGACCCGCGGAAACACCATATATTTT,CASSLPGTRGNTIYF
TRBV6-2/TRBV6-3,-,-,TRBJ2-7,TGTGCCAGCAGTTCGAACCGGGACATCAAACCCTACGAGCAGTACTTC,CASSSNRDIKPYEQYF
TRBV9,-,-,TRBJ1-1,TGTGCCAGCGGGAGTGACACTGAAGCTTTCTTT,CASGSDTEAFF
TRBV7-9,-,-,TRBJ2-2,TGTGCCAGCAGCTACCGACAGGTTGGCGGGGAGCTGTTTTTT,CASSYRQVGGELFF
TRBV5-1,-,-,TRBJ1-1,TGCGCCAGCAGCCCGACGACAGATAACACTGAAGCTTTCTTT,CASSPTTDNTEAFF
TRBV19,-,-,TRBJ2-1,TGTGCCAGTAGTTGGGGCAGCTACAATGAGCAGTTCTTC,CASSWGSYNEQFF
TRBV5-5,-,-,TRBJ2-4,TGTGCCAGCAGCCCGCTAGGTAGGGATCTTATAGACAAAAACATTCAGTACTTC,CASSPLGRDLIDKNIQYF